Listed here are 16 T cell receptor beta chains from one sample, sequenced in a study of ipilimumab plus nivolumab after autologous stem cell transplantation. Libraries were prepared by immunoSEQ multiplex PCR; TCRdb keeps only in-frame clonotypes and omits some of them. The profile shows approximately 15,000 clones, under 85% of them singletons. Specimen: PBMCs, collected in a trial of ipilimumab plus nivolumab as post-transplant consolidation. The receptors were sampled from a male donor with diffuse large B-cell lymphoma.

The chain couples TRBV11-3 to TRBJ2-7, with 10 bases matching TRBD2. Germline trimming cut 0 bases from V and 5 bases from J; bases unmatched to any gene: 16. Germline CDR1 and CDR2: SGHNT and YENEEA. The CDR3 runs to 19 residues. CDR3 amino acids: CASSLDLSSGGARVHEQYF. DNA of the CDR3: TGTGCCAGCAGCTTAGATCTCTCAAGCGGGGGGGCCAGGGTCCACGAGCAGTACTTC.

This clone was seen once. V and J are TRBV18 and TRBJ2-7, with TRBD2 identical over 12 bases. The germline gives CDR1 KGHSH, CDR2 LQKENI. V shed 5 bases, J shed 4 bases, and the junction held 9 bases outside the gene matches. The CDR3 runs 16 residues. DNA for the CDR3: TGTGCCAGCTCAGCGTCACTAGCGGGAGGTGTGTACGAGCAGTACTTC. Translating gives CASSASLAGGVYEQYF.

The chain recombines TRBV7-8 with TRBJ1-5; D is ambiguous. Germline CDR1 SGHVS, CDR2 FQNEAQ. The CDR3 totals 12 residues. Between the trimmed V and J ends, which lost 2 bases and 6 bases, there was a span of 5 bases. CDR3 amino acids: CASSLNIQPQHF. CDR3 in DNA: TGTGCCAGCAGCTTAAACATTCAGCCCCAGCATTTT.

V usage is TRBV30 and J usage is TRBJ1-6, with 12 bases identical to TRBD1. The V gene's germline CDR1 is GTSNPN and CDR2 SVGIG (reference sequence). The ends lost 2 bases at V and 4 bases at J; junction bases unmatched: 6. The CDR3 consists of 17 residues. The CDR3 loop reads CAWSPGTGGRYNSPLHF. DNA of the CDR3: TGTGCCTGGAGTCCAGGGACAGGGGGCCGGTATAATTCACCCCTCCACTTT.

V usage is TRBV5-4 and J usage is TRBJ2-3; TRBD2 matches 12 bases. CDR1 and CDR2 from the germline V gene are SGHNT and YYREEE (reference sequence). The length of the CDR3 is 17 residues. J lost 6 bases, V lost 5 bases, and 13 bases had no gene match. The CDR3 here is CASSSGLAGNRMDTQYF. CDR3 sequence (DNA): TGTGCCAGCAGTTCCGGACTAGCGGGAAATAGGATGGATACGCAGTATTTT.

CDR3 DNA: TGTGCCAGTAGCCCCGGCGTGGGGGACAGGGATCAGCCCCAGCATTTT. Translation: CASSPGVGDRDQPQHF. The chain has TRBV19 and TRBJ1-5; 9 bases agree with TRBD1. Trimming removed 6 bases from V and 5 bases from J; junction bases left unmatched: 11. The CDR3 spans 16 residues. CDR1 LNHDA and CDR2 SQIVND come from the germline V gene (reference sequence).

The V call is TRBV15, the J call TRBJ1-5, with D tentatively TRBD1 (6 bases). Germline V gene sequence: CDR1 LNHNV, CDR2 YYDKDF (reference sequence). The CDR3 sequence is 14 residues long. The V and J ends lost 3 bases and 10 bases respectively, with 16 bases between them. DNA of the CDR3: TGTGCCACCAGCAGCGGACAGTCGAGGAGCCCCCAGCATTTT. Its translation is CATSSGQSRSPQHF.

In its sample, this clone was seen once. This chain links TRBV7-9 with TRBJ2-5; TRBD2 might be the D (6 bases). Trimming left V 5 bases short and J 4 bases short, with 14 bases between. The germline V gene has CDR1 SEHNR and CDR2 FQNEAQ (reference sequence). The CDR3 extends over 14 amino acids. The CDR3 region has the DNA TGTGCCAGCAGCCCAGCGGACGGGAGAGAGACCCAGTACTTC. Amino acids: CASSPADGRETQYF.

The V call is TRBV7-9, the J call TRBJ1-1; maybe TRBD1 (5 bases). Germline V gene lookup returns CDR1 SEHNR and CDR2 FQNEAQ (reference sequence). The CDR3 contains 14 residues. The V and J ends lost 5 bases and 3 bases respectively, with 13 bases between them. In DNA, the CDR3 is TGTGCCAGCAGCCCCCGTTGGGGGGACACTGAAGCTTTCTTT. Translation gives CASSPRWGDTEAFF.

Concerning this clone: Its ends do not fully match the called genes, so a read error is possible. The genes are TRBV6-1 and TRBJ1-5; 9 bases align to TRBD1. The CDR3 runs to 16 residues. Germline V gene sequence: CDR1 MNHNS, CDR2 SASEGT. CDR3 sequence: CASSQAGDRVGQPQHF. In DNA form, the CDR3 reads TGTGCCAGCAGTCAAGCGGGGGACAGGGTAGGGCAGCCCCAGCATTTT.

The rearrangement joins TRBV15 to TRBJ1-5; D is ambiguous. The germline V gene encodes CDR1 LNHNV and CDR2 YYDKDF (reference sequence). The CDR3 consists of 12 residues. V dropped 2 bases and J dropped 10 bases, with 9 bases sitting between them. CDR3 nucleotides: TGTGCCACCAGCAGAAAGGGAGGCCCCCAGCATTTT. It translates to CATSRKGGPQHF.

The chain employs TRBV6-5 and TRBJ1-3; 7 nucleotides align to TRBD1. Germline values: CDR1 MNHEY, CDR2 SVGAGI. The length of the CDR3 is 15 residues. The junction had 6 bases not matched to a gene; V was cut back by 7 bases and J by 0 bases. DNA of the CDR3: TGTGCCAGCACCCGGGACAGATTCTCTGGAAACACCATATATTTT. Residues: CASTRDRFSGNTIYF.

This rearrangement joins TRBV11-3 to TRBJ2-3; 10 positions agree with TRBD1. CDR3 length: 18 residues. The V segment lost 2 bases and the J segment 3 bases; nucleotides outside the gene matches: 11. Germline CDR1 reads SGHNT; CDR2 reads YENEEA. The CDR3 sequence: CASSLRGQGVLLTDTQYF. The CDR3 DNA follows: TGTGCCAGCAGCTTACGCGGACAGGGGGTCTTATTGACAGATACGCAGTATTTT.

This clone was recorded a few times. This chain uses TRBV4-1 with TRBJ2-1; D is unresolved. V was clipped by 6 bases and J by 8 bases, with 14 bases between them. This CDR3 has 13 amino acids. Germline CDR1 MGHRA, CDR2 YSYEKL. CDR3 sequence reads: CASRKGPFDEQFF. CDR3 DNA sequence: TGCGCCAGCAGGAAAGGGCCGTTCGATGAGCAGTTCTTC.

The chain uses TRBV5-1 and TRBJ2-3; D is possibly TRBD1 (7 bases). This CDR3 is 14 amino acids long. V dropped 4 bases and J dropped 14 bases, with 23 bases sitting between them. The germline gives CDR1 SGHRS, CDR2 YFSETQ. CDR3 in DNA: TGCGCCAGCAGCCCTGGGGGGCAGGGGGACACCAGGTATTTT. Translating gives CASSPGGQGDTRYF.

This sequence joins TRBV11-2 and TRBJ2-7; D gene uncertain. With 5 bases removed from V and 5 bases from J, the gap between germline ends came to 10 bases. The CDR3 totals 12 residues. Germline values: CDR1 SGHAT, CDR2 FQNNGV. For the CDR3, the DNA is TGTGCCAGCAGCCAAGAGACAAACGAGCAGTACTTC. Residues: CASSQETNEQYF.